This T cell receptor (beta chain) was captured in a study of CD8 T cells in ankylosing spondylitis. Whole-study findings and limits: What seemed typical of ankylosing spondylitis blood was a TCR beta motif built from several highly homologous variants. The study looked at matched synovial fluid samples from ankylosing spondylitis patients. Disease-linked clones were reported to be significantly enriched there.

In regard to this clonotype: The antigen is unknown.

This CDR3 spans 14 amino acids. V lost 4 bases to trimming and J lost 1 base, with 10 bases between them. Germline V CDR1 and CDR2: LGHNA, YSLEER. Scientists made TCR beta libraries using quantitative 5'-RACE with molecular barcodes. Via MiXCR, TCRdb re-called the 5' RACE reads, giving one row per CDR3 protein. Seen here are 150,000 or so distinct CDR3 sequences, roughly a third observed once, and the top ten hold about 6.3%. The chain combines TRBV4-3 with TRBJ1-2; D unresolved. The receptor comes from a male donor with ankylosing spondylitis. The sample comprised synovial fluid, either unsorted or a sorted T cell fraction (not recorded which). The CDR3 spells CASSPRSFNYGYTF. CDR3 sequence (DNA): TGCGCCAGCAGCCCTAGGAGTTTTAACTATGGCTACACCTTC.